The 20 T cell receptor beta chains in this list originate from one sample, sequenced in a study of T-cell reconstitution after alpha-beta-depleted transplantation in children. Unique molecular identifiers were incorporated into the prepared TCRbeta library. Via MiXCR, TCRdb re-called the PCR reads, giving one row per CDR3 protein. The table has 640,000 or so distinct CDR3 sequences, about 15% seen once. Material: PBMCs from the stem cell graft donor, obtained from the stem cell graft. These receptors all stem from a human donor who donated a stem cell graft to a child with acute myeloid leukemia.

This clonotype was seen repeatedly, ten times or more. The gene calls are TRBV20-1 and TRBJ1-5, with a tentative D call TRBD1 (6 bases). Germline loops: CDR1 DFQATT, CDR2 SNEGSKA (reference sequence). Trimming removed 0 bases from V and 0 bases from J, with 24 bases in between. CDR3 length equals 20 residues. DNA for the CDR3: TGCAGTGCTAGAGATCCCTTAGAGGGGGTCGCCCCGCATAGCAATCAGCCCCAGCATTTT. Amino acid sequence: CSARDPLEGVAPHSNQPQHF.

This chain connects TRBV5-1 to TRBJ2-2, with D possibly TRBD1 on 6 matching bases. The V and J ends lost 4 bases and 1 base respectively, with 14 bases between them. CDR1 and CDR2 (germline): SGHRS, YFSETQ. The length of the CDR3 is 16 residues. In nucleotides, the CDR3 is TGCGCCAGCAGCATCTACACAGGGAGGAACACCGGGGAGCTGTTTTTT. Amino acid sequence: CASSIYTGRNTGELFF.

This clonotype was seen repeatedly, ten times or more. The rearrangement links TRBV20-1 to TRBJ2-7, with D perhaps matching TRBD1 or TRBD2 (6 bases each). Looked up from germline, CDR1 is DFQATT and CDR2 is SNEGSKA (reference sequence). The CDR3 sequence is 14 residues long. The V gene lost 5 bases and the J gene lost 4 bases, with 18 bases spanning the gap. The CDR3 coding sequence is TGCAGTGCTCCTAGGGGGGCAGGGAATTACGAGCAGTACTTC. Its protein is CSAPRGAGNYEQYF.

This clonotype has just a few counts. The CDR3 loop reads CASSLGSGDRGYGYTF. For the CDR3, the DNA is TGTGCCAGCAGCCTTGGGTCCGGGGACAGGGGCTATGGCTACACCTTC. V gene TRBV7-2 combines with J gene TRBJ1-2, with 10 bases that match TRBD1. This CDR3 spans 16 amino acids. Looked up from germline, CDR1 is SGHTA and CDR2 is FQGNSA. V dropped 5 bases and J dropped 4; count of bases not matched to a gene: 10.

The chain has TRBV7-7 and TRBJ2-3, with 9 bases that match TRBD2. CDR1 and CDR2 (germline): SSHAT, FNYEAQ (reference sequence). V dropped 5 bases and J dropped 0; count of bases not matched to a gene: 6. This CDR3 is built from 16 residues. The CDR3 DNA sequence: TGTGCCAGCAGCCATCTAGCGGGGTCTAGCACAGATACGCAGTATTTT. Its protein product is CASSHLAGSSTDTQYF.

This clonotype was found many times. This chain uses TRBV29-1 with TRBJ2-5; weak D call: TRBD2 (5 bases). Germline V lookup: CDR1 SQVTM, CDR2 ANQGSEA. The CDR3 runs 13 residues. The germline V and J ends were trimmed by 4 bases and 5 bases, with 14 bases remaining between them. In DNA, the CDR3 is TGCAGCGTTGGAGGACCGGAGGTGGAGACCCAGTACTTC. Its translation is CSVGGPEVETQYF.

This clonotype was counted at least ten times. The V gene is TRBV29-1, the J gene TRBJ1-4; TRBD1 agrees at 9 bases. The germline V gene encodes CDR1 SQVTM and CDR2 ANQGSEA. The CDR3 has 14 amino acids. Germline trimming cut 6 bases from V and 5 bases from J; bases unmatched to any gene: 7. The CDR3 reads CSVVDRGGNEKLFF. The CDR3 DNA follows: TGCAGCGTCGTCGACAGGGGGGGAAATGAAAAACTGTTTTTT. The complete variable domain, with remaining parts taken from reference TRBV29-1 and TRBJ1-4, reads SAVISQKPSRDICQRGTSLTIQCQVDSQVTMMFWYRQQPGQSLTLIATANQGSEATYESGFVIDKFPISRPNLTFSTLTVSNMSPEDSSIYLCSVVDRGGNEKLFFGSGTQLSVL.

V is TRBV7-2 and J is TRBJ2-7, with D possibly called TRBD1 or TRBD2 (5 bases each). From germline, CDR1 is SGHTA and CDR2 FQGNSA. The CDR3 has 15 amino acids. The V gene lost 4 bases and the J gene lost 2 bases, with 15 bases spanning the gap. CDR3 in DNA: TGTGCCAGCAGCTCCGCCGGGACCGCAGCCTACGAGCAGTACTTC. Its translation: CASSSAGTAAYEQYF.

This clonotype was found a few times. The CDR3, as DNA: TGCGCCAGCAGCATTGGACTATCACGAGATACGCAGTATTTT. It yields the protein CASSIGLSRDTQYF. The genes are TRBV5-1 and TRBJ2-3; a weak D match, TRBD2 (6 bases). Germline CDR1 reads SGHRS; CDR2 reads YFSETQ. Trimming stripped 4 bases from V and 5 bases from J, with 14 bases between. The CDR3 has 14 amino acids.

Turning to this clonotype: The junction departs from germline at one end; a sequencing error may be responsible. The chain has TRBV20-1 and TRBJ2-1, with 9 positions matching TRBD2. Germline CDR1 and CDR2: DFQATT and SNEGSKA (reference sequence). This CDR3 contains 17 residues. The CDR3 loop is CCARDPRGLAGPDEQFF. Here the CDR3 DNA reads TGCTGTGCTAGAGATCCCCGTGGGCTAGCGGGACCGGATGAGCAGTTCTTC.

This clonotype was seen a handful of times. The CDR3 spells CASTPSYNEQFF. The CDR3 region has the DNA TGTGCCAGCACCCCCTCCTACAATGAGCAGTTCTTC. The chain employs TRBV12-3 or TRBV12-4 and TRBJ2-1; no firm D call. This CDR3 region has 12 residues. V gave up 7 bases and J gave up 0 bases, with 4 bases separating them.

V usage is TRBV19 and J usage is TRBJ1-2; 9 bases fit TRBD1. The V gene's germline CDR1 is LNHDA and CDR2 SQIVND (reference sequence). The V segment lost 5 bases and the J segment 5 bases; nucleotides outside the gene matches: 9. The CDR3 has 15 residues. The CDR3, as DNA: TGTGCCAGTAGTGCCTTGACAGGGGGTGAATATGGCTACACCTTC. Translation gives CASSALTGGEYGYTF.

This clonotype was seen ten or more times. This sequence joins TRBV20-1 and TRBJ1-6, with 7 bases aligning to TRBD1. This CDR3 has 16 amino acids. After removal of 6 bases from V and 0 bases from J, the junction contained 8 bases not matched to a gene. Germline lookup yields CDR1 DFQATT and CDR2 SNEGSKA (reference sequence). CDR3 coding DNA: TGCAGTGCCCAGGGGGGCAAGGGCTCCTATAATTCACCCCTCCACTTT. The encoded protein is CSAQGGKGSYNSPLHF.

This clonotype was counted between two and nine times. The genes are TRBV28 and TRBJ2-5; D gene unclear. Per germline, CDR1 MDHEN and CDR2 SYDVKM. V was clipped by 6 bases and J by 2 bases, with 13 bases between them. The CDR3 runs to 14 residues. CDR3 sequence: CASRPRTEQETQYF. As DNA, the CDR3 is TGTGCCAGCAGGCCCCGGACGGAACAAGAGACCCAGTACTTC.

The V gene is TRBV28, the J gene TRBJ2-5; possible D gene TRBD1, 5 bases. The ends were cut back, 6 bases at V and 5 bases at J, with 10 bases in the middle. The CDR3 has 12 residues. Germline loops: CDR1 MDHEN, CDR2 SYDVKM. Written as DNA, the CDR3 is TGTGCCAGCAGCACGTCAGGGGAGACCCAGTACTTC. Residues: CASSTSGETQYF.

Details on this clonotype: The junction departs from the called germline gene at one end, perhaps through a read error. The J gene is TRBJ2-5, the V gene TRBV25-1, with TRBD1 matching over 7 bases. The CDR3 runs 15 residues. CDR1 is MGHDK, CDR2 SYGVNS, per germline. This CDR3 is CASSEWGSGGETQYF. CDR3 nucleotide sequence: TGTGCCAGCAGTGAATGGGGGTCAGGGGGAGAGACTCAGTACTTC.

In this sample, this clonotype turned up many times. J is TRBJ2-4 and V is TRBV20-1, with unresolved D. Germline loops: CDR1 DFQATT, CDR2 SNEGSKA (reference sequence). This CDR3 region has 10 residues. Trimming cost V 5 bases and J 7 bases, with 6 bases left between them. CDR3 loop: CSAVENIQYF. The CDR3 DNA reads TGCAGTGCTGTCGAGAACATTCAGTACTTC.

A note on this clonotype: A much more abundant neighbour one base away suggests this may be a read error. The chain recombines TRBV20-1 with TRBJ1-1; 7 nucleotides line up with TRBD1. The germline gives CDR1 DFQATT, CDR2 SNEGSKA (reference sequence). The CDR3 runs to 18 residues. Germline trimming cut 1 base from V and 1 base from J; bases unmatched to any gene: 15. The CDR3 spells CSARVLERGRVWNTEAFF. DNA for the CDR3: TGCAGTGCTAGAGTCTTGGAAAGGGGGCGGGTTTGGAACACTGAAGCTTTCTTT.

This clonotype has more than one count but fewer than ten. This chain uses TRBV5-4 with TRBJ1-3; no reliable D call. Trimming took 4 bases from V and 1 from J, leaving 12 bases between them. The CDR3 has 15 residues. Germline values: CDR1 SGHNT, CDR2 YYREEE (reference sequence). The CDR3 DNA sequence: TGTGCCAGCAGCGTGGACGGTGAATCTGGAAACACCATATATTTT. Translation: CASSVDGESGNTIYF.

The chain recombines TRBV10-1 with TRBJ2-2, with 8 bases fitting TRBD1. The CDR3 consists of 14 residues. CDR1 is WNHNN and CDR2 is SYGVQD in the germline V gene (reference sequence). The V segment lost 2 bases and the J segment 6 bases; nucleotides outside the gene matches: 2. The CDR3 reads CASSEAGGSGELFF. The CDR3 DNA reads TGCGCCAGCAGTGAGGCAGGGGGCTCCGGGGAGCTGTTTTTT.